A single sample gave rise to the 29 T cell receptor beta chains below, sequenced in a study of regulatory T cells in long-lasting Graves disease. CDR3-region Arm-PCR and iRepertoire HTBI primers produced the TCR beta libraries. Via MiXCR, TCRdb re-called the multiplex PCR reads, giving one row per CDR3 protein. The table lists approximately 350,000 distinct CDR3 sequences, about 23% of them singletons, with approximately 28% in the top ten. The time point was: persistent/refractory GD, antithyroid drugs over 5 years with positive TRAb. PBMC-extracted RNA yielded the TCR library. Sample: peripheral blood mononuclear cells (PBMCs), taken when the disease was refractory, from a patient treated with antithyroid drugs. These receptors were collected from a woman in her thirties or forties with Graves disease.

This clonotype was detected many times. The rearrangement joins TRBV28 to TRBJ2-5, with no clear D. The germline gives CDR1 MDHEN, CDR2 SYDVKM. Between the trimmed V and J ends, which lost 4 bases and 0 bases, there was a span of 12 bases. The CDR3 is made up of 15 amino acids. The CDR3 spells CASSSAGPYQETQYF. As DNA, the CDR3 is TGTGCCAGCAGTTCCGCCGGACCGTACCAAGAGACCCAGTACTTC.

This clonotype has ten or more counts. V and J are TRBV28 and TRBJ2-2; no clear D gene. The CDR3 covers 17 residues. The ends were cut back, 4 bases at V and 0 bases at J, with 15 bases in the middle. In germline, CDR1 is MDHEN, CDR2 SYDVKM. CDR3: CASSSGYSETNTGELFF. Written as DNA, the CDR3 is TGTGCCAGCAGTTCAGGCTATAGTGAGACGAACACCGGGGAGCTGTTTTTT.

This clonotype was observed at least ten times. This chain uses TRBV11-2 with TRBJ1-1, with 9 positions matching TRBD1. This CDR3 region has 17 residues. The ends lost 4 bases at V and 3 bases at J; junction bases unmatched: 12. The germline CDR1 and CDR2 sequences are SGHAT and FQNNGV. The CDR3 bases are TGTGCCAGCAGCTCCGTCCGGGACAGGGAGGATGACACTGAAGCTTTCTTT. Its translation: CASSSVRDREDDTEAFF.

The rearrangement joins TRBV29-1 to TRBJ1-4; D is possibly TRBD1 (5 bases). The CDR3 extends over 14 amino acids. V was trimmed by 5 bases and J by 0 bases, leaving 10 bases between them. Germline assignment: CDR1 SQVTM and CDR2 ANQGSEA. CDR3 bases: TGCAGCGTTAGAGAACAGGCAACTAATGAAAAACTGTTTTTT. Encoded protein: CSVREQATNEKLFF.

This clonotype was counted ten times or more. This chain's CDR3 is CASSRVGDYSNQPQHF. The CDR3 nucleotides are TGTGCCAGCAGTAGGGTAGGGGATTATAGCAATCAGCCCCAGCATTTT. V gene TRBV6-1 combines with J gene TRBJ1-5; TRBD1 might be the D (5 bases). Germline V CDR1 and CDR2: MNHNS, SASEGT. The CDR3 extends over 16 amino acids. Between the trimmed V and J ends, which lost 5 bases and 0 bases, there was a span of 14 bases.

The CDR3, as DNA: TGCAGCGTTCAGAGCTCCTACGAGCAGTACTTC. Its translation is CSVQSSYEQYF. This rearrangement joins TRBV29-1 to TRBJ2-7; D remains unclear. V was clipped by 5 bases and J by 0 bases, with 5 bases between them. CDR1 SQVTM and CDR2 ANQGSEA come from the germline V gene. This CDR3 is built from 11 residues.

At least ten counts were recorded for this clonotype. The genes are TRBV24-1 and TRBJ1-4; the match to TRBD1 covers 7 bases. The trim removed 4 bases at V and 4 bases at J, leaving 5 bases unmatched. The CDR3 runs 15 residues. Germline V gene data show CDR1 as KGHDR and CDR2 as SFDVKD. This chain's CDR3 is CATSETGSGNEKLFF. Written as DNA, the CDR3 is TGTGCCACCAGTGAGACAGGGAGCGGTAATGAAAAACTGTTTTTT.

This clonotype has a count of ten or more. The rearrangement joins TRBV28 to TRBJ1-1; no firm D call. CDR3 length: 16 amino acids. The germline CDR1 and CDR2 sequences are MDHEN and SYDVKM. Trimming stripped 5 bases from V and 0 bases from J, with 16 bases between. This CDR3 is CASSPLPDRMNTEAFF. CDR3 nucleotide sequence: TGTGCCAGCAGTCCGCTCCCGGACCGCATGAACACTGAAGCTTTCTTT.

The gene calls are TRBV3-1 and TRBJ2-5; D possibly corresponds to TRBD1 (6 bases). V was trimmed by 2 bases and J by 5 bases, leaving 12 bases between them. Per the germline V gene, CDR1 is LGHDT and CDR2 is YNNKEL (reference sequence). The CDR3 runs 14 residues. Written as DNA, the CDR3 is TGTGCCAGCAGCCAACTTGGGGGCCGGGAGACCCAGTACTTC. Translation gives CASSQLGGRETQYF.

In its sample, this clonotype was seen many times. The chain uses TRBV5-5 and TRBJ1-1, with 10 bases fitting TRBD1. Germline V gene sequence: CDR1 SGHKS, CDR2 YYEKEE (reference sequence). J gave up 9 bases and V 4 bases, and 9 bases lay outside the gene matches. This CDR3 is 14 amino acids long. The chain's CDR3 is CASSPGQGLIKAFF. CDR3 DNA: TGTGCCAGCAGCCCGGGACAGGGGTTGATTAAAGCTTTCTTT. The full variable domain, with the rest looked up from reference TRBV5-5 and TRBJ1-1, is DAGVTQSPTHLIKTRGQQVTLRCSPISGHKSVSWYQQVLGQGPQFIFQYYEKEERGRGNFPDRFSARQFPNYSSELNVNALLLGDSALYLCASSPGQGLIKAFFGQGTRLTVV.

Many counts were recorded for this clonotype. CDR3 coding DNA: TGCAGTGCTAGGACGGGGGGAACAGGAACCACTGAAGCTTTCTTT. It is translated as CSARTGGTGTTEAFF. The chain has TRBV20-1 and TRBJ1-1; maybe TRBD1 (5 bases). The CDR3 runs 15 residues. Germline V gives CDR1 DFQATT, CDR2 SNEGSKA (reference sequence). The V end lost 3 bases, the J end lost 4 bases, and 18 bases lay between the germline ends.

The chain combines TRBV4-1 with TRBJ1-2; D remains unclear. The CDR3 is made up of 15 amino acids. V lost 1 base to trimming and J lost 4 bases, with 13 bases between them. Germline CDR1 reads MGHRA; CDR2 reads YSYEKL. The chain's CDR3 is CASSQGRGVAYGYTF. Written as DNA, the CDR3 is TGCGCCAGCAGCCAAGGCCGGGGAGTCGCCTATGGCTACACCTTC.

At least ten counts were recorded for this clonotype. CDR3 residues: CASSNGRGAYEQYF. CDR3 bases: TGTGCCAGCAGCAACGGTAGAGGGGCCTACGAGCAGTACTTC. The chain carries TRBV27 and TRBJ2-7; D is perhaps TRBD1 or TRBD2 (5 bases each). Deletions cut 6 bases from V and 2 bases from J, with 14 bases between. The CDR3 is made up of 14 amino acids. From germline, CDR1 is MNHEY and CDR2 SMNVEV (reference sequence).

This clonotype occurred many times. The CDR3: CATSRDRADQETQYF. CDR3 sequence (DNA): TGTGCCACCAGCAGAGATCGAGCAGACCAAGAGACCCAGTACTTC. The chain has TRBV15 and TRBJ2-5, with unresolved D. The CDR3 covers 15 residues. The germline V and J ends were trimmed by 0 bases and 0 bases, with 8 bases remaining between them. Germline CDR1 and CDR2: LNHNV and YYDKDF (reference sequence).

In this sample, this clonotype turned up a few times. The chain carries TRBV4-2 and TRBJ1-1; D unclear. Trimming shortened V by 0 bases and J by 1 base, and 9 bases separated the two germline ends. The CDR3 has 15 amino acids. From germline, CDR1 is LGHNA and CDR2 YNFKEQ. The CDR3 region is CASSQDRRGNTEAFF. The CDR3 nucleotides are TGTGCCAGCAGCCAAGATCGGAGAGGGAACACTGAAGCTTTCTTT.

The CDR3 here is CASSPYWTRPYTEAFF. CDR3 DNA sequence: TGCGCCAGCAGCCCTTACTGGACCCGGCCGTACACTGAAGCTTTCTTT. The gene calls are TRBV5-1 and TRBJ1-1, with D hard to call. Germline values: CDR1 SGHRS, CDR2 YFSETQ. The V gene lost 4 bases and the J gene lost 3 bases, with 19 bases spanning the gap. The CDR3 totals 16 residues.

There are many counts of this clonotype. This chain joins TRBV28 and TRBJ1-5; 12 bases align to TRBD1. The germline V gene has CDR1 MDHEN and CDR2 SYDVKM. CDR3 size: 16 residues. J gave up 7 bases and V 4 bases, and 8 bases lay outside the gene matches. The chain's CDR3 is CASSWIPGTGGQPQHF. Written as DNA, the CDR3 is TGTGCCAGCAGTTGGATCCCTGGGACAGGGGGCCAGCCCCAGCATTTT.

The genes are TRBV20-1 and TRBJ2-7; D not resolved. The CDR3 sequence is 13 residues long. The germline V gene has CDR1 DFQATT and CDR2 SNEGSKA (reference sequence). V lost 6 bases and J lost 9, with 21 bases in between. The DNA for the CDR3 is TGCAGTGCCACCGGAGCCCTGACCCCGGCGCAGTACTTC. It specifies CSATGALTPAQYF.

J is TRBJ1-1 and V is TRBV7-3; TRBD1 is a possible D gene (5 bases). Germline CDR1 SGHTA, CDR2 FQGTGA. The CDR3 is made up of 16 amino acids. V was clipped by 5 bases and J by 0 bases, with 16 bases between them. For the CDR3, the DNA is TGTGCCAGCAGCCCGCAAACGGGGCCTCTGAACACTGAAGCTTTCTTT. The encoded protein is CASSPQTGPLNTEAFF. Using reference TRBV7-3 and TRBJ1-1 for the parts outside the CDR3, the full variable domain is GAGVSQTPSNKVTEKGKYVELRCDPISGHTALYWYRQSLGQGPEFLIYFQGTGAADDSGLPNDRFFAVRPEGSVSTLKIQRTERGDSAVYLCASSPQTGPLNTEAFFGQGTRLTVV.

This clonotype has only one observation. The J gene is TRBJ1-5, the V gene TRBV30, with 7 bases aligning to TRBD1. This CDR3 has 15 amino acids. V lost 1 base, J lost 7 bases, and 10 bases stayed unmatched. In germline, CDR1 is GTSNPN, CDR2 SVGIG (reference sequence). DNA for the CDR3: TGTGCCTGGAGTGACCAGGGGGGAGGGCTCCAGCCCCAGCATTTT. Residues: CAWSDQGGGLQPQHF.

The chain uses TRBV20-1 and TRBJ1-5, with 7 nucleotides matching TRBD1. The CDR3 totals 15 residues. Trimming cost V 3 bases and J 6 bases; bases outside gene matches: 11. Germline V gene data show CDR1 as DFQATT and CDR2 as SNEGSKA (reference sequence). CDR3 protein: CSARSGRQGSQPQHF. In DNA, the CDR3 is TGCAGTGCTAGGTCGGGGCGACAGGGATCTCAGCCCCAGCATTTT.

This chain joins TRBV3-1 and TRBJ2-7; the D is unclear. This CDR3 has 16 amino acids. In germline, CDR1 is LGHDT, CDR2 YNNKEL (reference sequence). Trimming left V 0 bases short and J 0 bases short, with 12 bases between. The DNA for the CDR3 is TGTGCCAGCAGCCAAGATAATGGGTGGCTCTCCTACGAGCAGTACTTC. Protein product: CASSQDNGWLSYEQYF.

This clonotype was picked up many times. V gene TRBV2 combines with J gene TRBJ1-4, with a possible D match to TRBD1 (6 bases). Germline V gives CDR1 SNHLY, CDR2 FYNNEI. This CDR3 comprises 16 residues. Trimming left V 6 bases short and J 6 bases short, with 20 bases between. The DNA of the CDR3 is TGTGCCAGCAGGAAAACCACAGGGAGCCAGGATGAAAAACTGTTTTTT. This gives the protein CASRKTTGSQDEKLFF. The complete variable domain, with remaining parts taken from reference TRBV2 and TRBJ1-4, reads EPEVTQTPSHQVTQMGQEVILRCVPISNHLYFYWYRQILGQKVEFLVSFYNNEISEKSEIFDDQFSVERPDGSNFTLKIRSTKLEDSAMYFCASRKTTGSQDEKLFFGSGTQLSVL.

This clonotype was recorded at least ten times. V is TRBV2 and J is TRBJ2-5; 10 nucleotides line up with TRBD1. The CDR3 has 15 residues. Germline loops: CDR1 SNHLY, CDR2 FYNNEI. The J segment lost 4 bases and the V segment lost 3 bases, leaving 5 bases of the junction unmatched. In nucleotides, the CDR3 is TGTGCCAGCAGTGATTCGAGGACAGGGGGAGAGACCCAGTACTTC. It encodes CASSDSRTGGETQYF. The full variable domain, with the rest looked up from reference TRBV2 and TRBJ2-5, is EPEVTQTPSHQVTQMGQEVILRCVPISNHLYFYWYRQILGQKVEFLVSFYNNEISEKSEIFDDQFSVERPDGSNFTLKIRSTKLEDSAMYFCASSDSRTGGETQYFGPGTRLLVL.

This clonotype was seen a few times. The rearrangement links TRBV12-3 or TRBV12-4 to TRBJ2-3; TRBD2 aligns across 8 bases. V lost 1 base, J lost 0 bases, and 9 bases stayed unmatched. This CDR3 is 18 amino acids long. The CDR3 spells CASSLGLAGPTSTDTQYF. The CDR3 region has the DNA TGTGCCAGCAGTTTAGGGCTAGCGGGTCCGACTAGCACAGATACGCAGTATTTT.

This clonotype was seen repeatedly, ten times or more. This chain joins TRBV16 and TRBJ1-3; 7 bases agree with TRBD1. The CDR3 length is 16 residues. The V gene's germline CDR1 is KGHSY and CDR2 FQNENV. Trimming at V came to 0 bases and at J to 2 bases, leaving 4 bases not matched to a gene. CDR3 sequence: CASSQSGGGTGNTIYF. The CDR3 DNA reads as TGTGCCAGCAGCCAATCAGGAGGGGGCACTGGAAACACCATATATTTT.

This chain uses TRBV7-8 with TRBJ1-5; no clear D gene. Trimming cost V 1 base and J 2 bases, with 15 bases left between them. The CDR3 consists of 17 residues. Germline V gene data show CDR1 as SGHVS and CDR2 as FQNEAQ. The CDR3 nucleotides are TGTGCCAGCAGCTTAGTTGGCGCTACTTTGGGCAATCAGCCCCAGCATTTT. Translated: CASSLVGATLGNQPQHF.

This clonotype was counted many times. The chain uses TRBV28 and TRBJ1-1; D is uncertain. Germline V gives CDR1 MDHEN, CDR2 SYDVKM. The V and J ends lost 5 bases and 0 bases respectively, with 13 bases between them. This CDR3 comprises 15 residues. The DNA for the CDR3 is TGTGCCAGCAGTCCCTACAGATTCATGAACACTGAAGCTTTCTTT. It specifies CASSPYRFMNTEAFF.

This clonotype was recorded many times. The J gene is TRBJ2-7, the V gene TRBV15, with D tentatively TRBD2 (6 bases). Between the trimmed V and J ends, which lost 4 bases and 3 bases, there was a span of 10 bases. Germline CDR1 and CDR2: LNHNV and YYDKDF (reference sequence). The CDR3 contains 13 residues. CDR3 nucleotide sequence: TGTGCCACCAGCAAACTAGCCCTCTACGAGCAGTACTTC. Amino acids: CATSKLALYEQYF.